What follows are 14 T cell receptor beta chains derived from one specimen sequenced in a study of cytomegalovirus exposure and HLA in healthy donors. PCR employed 60 Vbeta and 13 Jbeta primers. This table comes from immunoSEQ multiplex PCR, and its TCRdb copy is limited to in-frame clones, with some not included. In the table there are approximately 110,000 clones, under 85% of which are singletons. Specimen: PBMCs. These receptors originate from a man aged 30 to 39 in good health and CMV-seropositive.

The chain combines TRBV2 with TRBJ2-5; the D gene is possibly TRBD2 (7 bases). The V gene's germline CDR1 is SNHLY and CDR2 FYNNEI. Trimming took 6 bases from V and 5 from J, leaving 16 bases between them. The CDR3 has 14 amino acids. CDR3 DNA: TGTGCCAGCAGCTGGGGGGCGGGGGCGGAGACCCAGTACTTC. Translating gives CASSWGAGAETQYF.

This sequence joins TRBV27 and TRBJ2-7; D perhaps matches TRBD2 (6 bases). The CDR3 runs 14 residues. The germline V gene has CDR1 MNHEY and CDR2 SMNVEV (reference sequence). Trimming stripped 3 bases from V and 6 bases from J, with 15 bases between. The CDR3 nucleotides are TGTGCCAGCAGTTTCGCGGGGTCGGTCCTCGAGCAGTACTTC. This sequence encodes CASSFAGSVLEQYF.

This rearrangement joins TRBV7-9 to TRBJ2-5; the D is unclear. The J call could be wrong; TRBJ2-7 is a better fit for the DNA end. The CDR3 consists of 13 residues. Germline loops: CDR1 SEHNR, CDR2 FQNEAQ (reference sequence). The CDR3 loop is CASSPTQSYEQYF. CDR3 DNA sequence: TGTGCCAGCAGCCCGACTCAGTCCTACGAGCAGTACTTC.

The sample holds one count of this clone. The CDR3 reads CASSNQNNEQFF. In DNA, the CDR3 is TGTGCCAGCAGCAACCAGAACAATGAGCAGTTCTTC. The chain has TRBV9 and TRBJ2-1, with D unresolved. The CDR3 consists of 12 residues. The ends were cut back, 4 bases at V and 5 bases at J, with 7 bases in the middle. Looked up from germline, CDR1 is SGDLS and CDR2 is YYNGEE.

The chain is built from TRBV30 and TRBJ2-7; TRBD2 aligns across 8 bases. The CDR3 runs 12 residues. J lost 3 bases, V lost 8 bases, and 6 bases had no gene match. Germline CDR1 GTSNPN, CDR2 SVGIG (reference sequence). For the CDR3, the DNA is TGTGCCAGAAGCGGGGGAGGCTACGAGCAGTACTTC. Its translation: CARSGGGYEQYF. The full variable domain, with the rest looked up from reference TRBV30 and TRBJ2-7, is SQTIHQWPATLVQPVGSPLSLECTVEGTSNPNLYWYRQAAGRGLQLLFYSVGIGQISSEVPQNLSASRPQDRQFILSSKKLLLSDSGFYLCARSGGGYEQYFGPGTRLTVT.

This chain joins TRBV6-5 and TRBJ1-2; TRBD1 is a possible D gene (5 bases). The CDR3 covers 13 residues. Trimming took off 3 bases at V and 4 bases at J, with 9 bases between the two ends. The germline gives CDR1 MNHEY, CDR2 SVGAGI. CDR3 amino acids: CASSYSDTYGYTF. The CDR3 nucleotides are TGTGCCAGCAGTTATTCGGACACCTATGGCTACACCTTC.

The CDR3 region is CASSKGQGPSGYTF. Here the CDR3 DNA reads TGTGCCAGCAGTAAAGGACAGGGACCGAGCGGCTACACCTTC. This chain uses TRBV6-5 with TRBJ1-2; 8 bases align to TRBD1. The trim removed 5 bases at V and 8 bases at J, leaving 10 bases unmatched. The CDR3 is 14 residues long. CDR1 is MNHEY and CDR2 is SVGAGI in the germline V gene.

Here the CDR3 reads CASSSSLGSQVYEQYF. Here the CDR3 DNA reads TGTGCCAGCAGTTCCTCCTTGGGCAGTCAGGTTTACGAGCAGTACTTC. The chain carries TRBV27 and TRBJ2-7; D gene ambiguous. V was shortened by 4 bases and J by 4 bases, with 20 bases between the two germline ends. The CDR3 has 16 residues. Germline CDR1 is MNHEY and CDR2 is SMNVEV (reference sequence).

The V call is TRBV7-7, the J call TRBJ2-3; D is uncertain. CDR1 and CDR2 from the germline V gene are SSHAT and FNYEAQ (reference sequence). The CDR3 has 13 residues. V was clipped by 2 bases and J by 1 base, with 4 bases between them. The CDR3 DNA sequence: TGTGCCAGCAGCTTACAGGGCACAGATACGCAGTATTTT. Its protein product is CASSLQGTDTQYF. Variable domain in full (rest from reference TRBV7-7 and TRBJ2-3): GAGVSQSPRYKVTKRGQDVTLRCDPISSHATLYWYQQALGQGPEFLTYFNYEAQPDKSGLPSDRFSAERPEGSISTLTIQRTEQRDSAMYRCASSLQGTDTQYFGPGTRLTVL.

This sequence joins TRBV7-9 and TRBJ1-4; D is uncertain. CDR3 length equals 15 residues. Looked up from germline, CDR1 is SEHNR and CDR2 is FQNEAQ (reference sequence). V was cut by 5 bases and J by 6 bases, with 16 bases left in between. In nucleotides, the CDR3 is TGTGCCAGCAGCCTGGCCCCCTCGAACGATGAAAAACTGTTTTTT. Protein: CASSLAPSNDEKLFF.

The chain couples TRBV5-6 to TRBJ1-2; TRBD1 matches 7 bases. With 4 bases clipped from V and 8 bases from J, the junction kept 8 bases outside the gene matches. Looked up from germline, CDR1 is SGHDT and CDR2 is YYEEEE. This CDR3 is 13 amino acids long. The CDR3 bases are TGTGCCAGCAGCCCCCGGAGGGGGCGAGGCTACACCTTC. It specifies CASSPRRGRGYTF.

This clone was picked up a small number of times. This chain uses TRBV10-3 with TRBJ2-1; 7 nucleotides match TRBD1. The CDR3 runs 15 residues. Germline values: CDR1 ENHRY, CDR2 SYGVKD. Trimming cost V 8 bases and J 8 bases; bases outside gene matches: 15. CDR3 region: CAIAAGTEDLYEQFF. CDR3 DNA: TGTGCCATCGCTGCCGGGACAGAGGACCTCTATGAGCAGTTCTTC.

The J gene is TRBJ2-7, the V gene TRBV27; TRBD2 agrees at 13 bases. V shed 6 bases and J 6 bases; nucleotides not matched to a gene: 11. CDR3 length equals 16 residues. CDR1 MNHEY and CDR2 SMNVEV come from the germline V gene (reference sequence). The CDR3 here is CASRPSGTSGVGEQYF. The DNA for the CDR3 is TGTGCCAGCAGGCCGTCCGGGACTAGCGGGGTGGGCGAGCAGTACTTC.

This clone is deemed medium-sized. This rearrangement joins TRBV4-3 to TRBJ1-3; 10 bases are a match to TRBD1. The length of the CDR3 is 18 residues. Germline CDR1 reads LGHNA; CDR2 reads YSLEER. Trimming cost V 1 base and J 2 bases; bases outside gene matches: 8. In DNA, the CDR3 is TGCGCCAGCAGCCAAGGACGGGGACAGGGGAGGACTGGAAACACCATATATTTT. Amino acids: CASSQGRGQGRTGNTIYF.